This passage covers 12 T cell receptor beta chains from one sample sequenced in a study of T cell responses to AZD1222 COVID-19 vaccine. Using immunoSEQ multiplex PCR, the repertoire was profiled, and TCRdb retains in-frame clones only, with some absent. The sample records 150,000 to 200,000 clones, about 91% being singletons. Sequenced material: peripheral blood, taken 28 days after the second AZD1222 dose. The receptors originated from an adult who received the AZD1222 COVID-19 vaccine.

This clone was counted once. This chain uses TRBV7-9 with TRBJ1-5; 8 bases map to TRBD1. The CDR3 contains 16 residues. The germline gives CDR1 SEHNR, CDR2 FQNEAQ (reference sequence). J was trimmed by 7 bases and V by 1 base; bases with no gene match: 9. The chain's CDR3 is CASSLDNRGSGQPQHF. The CDR3, as DNA: TGTGCCAGCAGCTTAGATAACAGGGGGTCGGGACAGCCCCAGCATTTT.

Only one count was recorded for this clone. The V call is TRBV7-9, the J call TRBJ2-1, with D perhaps TRBD1 (6 bases). Trimming pared 2 bases from V and 7 bases from J, leaving 21 bases between. The length of the CDR3 is 17 residues. Looked up from germline, CDR1 is SEHNR and CDR2 is FQNEAQ (reference sequence). The chain's CDR3 is CASSLSEVRGGLNEQFF. The CDR3 bases are TGTGCCAGCAGCTTATCCGAGGTGAGAGGGGGTTTGAATGAGCAGTTCTTC.

The gene calls are TRBV5-5 and TRBJ2-1; weak D call: TRBD1 (6 bases). The CDR3 totals 16 residues. Between the trimmed V and J ends, which lost 0 bases and 0 bases, there was a span of 10 bases. CDR1 and CDR2 (germline): SGHKS, YYEKEE (reference sequence). CDR3 nucleotides: TGTGCCAGCAGCTTGGGACAGGCACGCTCCTACAATGAGCAGTTCTTC. This codes for CASSLGQARSYNEQFF.

This chain links TRBV4-2 with TRBJ2-1; 14 nucleotides align to TRBD2. The CDR3 runs 20 residues. The ends lost 2 bases at V and 1 base at J; junction bases unmatched: 10. CDR1 is LGHNA, CDR2 YNFKEQ, per germline. CDR3 in amino acids: CASSQLSGTSGGGSYNEQFF. CDR3 sequence (DNA): TGTGCCAGCAGCCAACTCTCCGGGACTAGCGGGGGAGGATCCTACAATGAGCAGTTCTTC.

The rearrangement joins TRBV2 to TRBJ1-2; D is uncertain. Looked up from germline, CDR1 is SNHLY and CDR2 is FYNNEI. The CDR3 contains 13 residues. The V gene lost 6 bases and the J gene lost 5 bases, with 13 bases spanning the gap. The CDR3 DNA reads as TGTGCCAGCAGGGGAACGGGTTTATATGGCTACACCTTC. Its translation: CASRGTGLYGYTF.

The CDR3 reads CASTWWENTEAFF. The CDR3 DNA reads as TGTGCCAGCACTTGGTGGGAGAACACTGAAGCTTTCTTT. V is TRBV12-3 or TRBV12-4 and J is TRBJ1-1; D is unclear. The CDR3 contains 13 residues. Trimming shortened V by 7 bases and J by 1 base, and 10 bases separated the two germline ends.

The chain joins TRBV19 to TRBJ2-3; 8 nucleotides match TRBD1. V was clipped by 4 bases and J by 0 bases; unmatched bases: 6. The CDR3 is 16 amino acids. Germline V CDR1 and CDR2: LNHDA, SQIVND (reference sequence). Written as DNA, the CDR3 is TGTGCCAGTAGTAGAGGACAGGGATATAGCACAGATACGCAGTATTTT. Translated: CASSRGQGYSTDTQYF.

This chain joins TRBV9 and TRBJ1-1, with a tentative D call TRBD1 (5 bases). The V and J ends lost 6 bases and 4 bases respectively, with 19 bases between them. This CDR3 has 15 residues. Germline CDR1 SGDLS, CDR2 YYNGEE. CDR3 loop: CASIPPGGYSTEAFF. CDR3 DNA: TGTGCCAGCATCCCCCCGGGGGGGTACAGCACTGAAGCTTTCTTT.

The V gene is TRBV12-3 or TRBV12-4, the J gene TRBJ1-2, with D perhaps matching TRBD1 (5 bases). Trimming shortened V by 3 bases and J by 7 bases, and 9 bases separated the two germline ends. The CDR3 covers 12 residues. The CDR3 sequence is CASSLGGAGYTF. In DNA, the CDR3 is TGTGCCAGCAGTTTGGGGGGTGCTGGCTACACCTTC.

This clone was observed once. The V and J genes are TRBV18 and TRBJ1-5, with TRBD1 as a possible D gene (5 bases). The germline CDR1 and CDR2 sequences are KGHSH and LQKENI. V gave up 4 bases and J gave up 3 bases, with 10 bases separating them. This CDR3 contains 14 residues. CDR3 region: CASSLGVDNQPQHF. As DNA, the CDR3 is TGTGCCAGCTCACTAGGGGTTGACAATCAGCCCCAGCATTTT.

The chain is built from TRBV7-2 and TRBJ1-2; perhaps TRBD1 as D (5 bases). Trimming pared 3 bases from V and 7 bases from J, leaving 18 bases between. CDR3 length equals 15 residues. Germline V gene data show CDR1 as SGHTA and CDR2 as FQGNSA. The CDR3 coding sequence is TGTGCCAGCAGCTTGGCTCTGAGAGGGGCAAGTGGCTACACCTTC. Translated, it gives CASSLALRGASGYTF.

The chain combines TRBV6-5 with TRBJ1-5; 9 nucleotides agree with TRBD1. The CDR3 spans 15 residues. V gave up 7 bases and J gave up 6 bases; unmatched junction bases: 10. CDR1 MNHEY and CDR2 SVGAGI come from the germline V gene. CDR3 sequence (DNA): TGTGCCAGCAACCAACAGGGGGCGTCCGGTCAGCCCCAGCATTTT. Translating it yields CASNQQGASGQPQHF.